One and the same sample provided the 10 T cell receptor beta chains below, sequenced in a study of OX40 agonist ivuxolimab in advanced cancers. Clones were sequenced by immunoSEQ multiplex PCR, and TCRdb holds only the in-frame ones, with some missing. Here the sample spans more than 25,000 clones, over 75% being singletons. The specimen comprised CD4+ or CD8+ T cells sorted from blood, sampled in a trial of the OX40 agonist ivuxolimab. All receptors come from an adult with an advanced solid tumor such as melanoma, head and neck, liver or kidney cancer.

The V and J genes are TRBV5-7 and TRBJ1-1; 10 bases align to TRBD1. TRBV5-7 is filed as an ORF, its function uncertain. V lost 3 bases, J lost 1 base, and 6 bases stayed unmatched. This CDR3 has 16 amino acids. In DNA, the CDR3 is TGTGCCAGCAGCTCACGGGACAGGGGTTCGAACACTGAAGCTTTCTTT. Protein product: CASSSRDRGSNTEAFF.

The V gene is TRBV5-5, the J gene TRBJ2-7, with TRBD1 matching over 11 bases. This CDR3 comprises 14 residues. V lost 7 bases to trimming and J lost 3 bases; unmatched junction nucleotides: 6. Germline CDR1 reads SGHKS; CDR2 reads YYEKEE (reference sequence). CDR3 region: CASVPGTGGYEQYF. Here the CDR3 DNA reads TGTGCCAGCGTCCCCGGGACAGGGGGCTACGAGCAGTACTTC.

V usage is TRBV9 and J usage is TRBJ2-5; a possible D gene is TRBD1 (6 bases). This CDR3 has 15 amino acids. Trimming shortened V by 0 bases and J by 4 bases, and 13 bases separated the two germline ends. The V gene's germline CDR1 is SGDLS and CDR2 YYNGEE. CDR3 amino acids: CASSVGQALGETQYF. CDR3 in DNA: TGTGCCAGCAGCGTAGGACAGGCCCTTGGAGAGACCCAGTACTTC.

The V gene is TRBV27, the J gene TRBJ2-7, with 10 bases lining up with TRBD2. J lost 4 bases, V lost 4 bases, and 4 bases had no gene match. The germline V gene has CDR1 MNHEY and CDR2 SMNVEV (reference sequence). The CDR3 is 14 residues long. In nucleotides, the CDR3 is TGTGCCAGCAGTTGGACTAGCGGAATTTACGAGCAGTACTTC. Translated: CASSWTSGIYEQYF.

V gene TRBV14 combines with J gene TRBJ2-7; 9 bases agree with TRBD1. The CDR3 contains 17 residues. J lost 7 bases, V lost 0 bases, and 13 bases had no gene match. The germline V gene has CDR1 SGHDN and CDR2 FVKESK. In DNA form, the CDR3 reads TGTGCCAGCAGCCAAGACCCCACAGGGGGCGACATCTTGGAGCAGTACTTC. It specifies CASSQDPTGGDILEQYF.

The rearrangement links TRBV7-2 to TRBJ2-4; no definite D call. CDR3 length: 16 amino acids. V was clipped by 4 bases and J by 2 bases, with 15 bases between them. The germline V gene has CDR1 SGHTA and CDR2 FQGNSA. CDR3: CASSYVYVVSKNIQYF. The CDR3 DNA follows: TGTGCCAGCAGCTACGTCTATGTGGTGTCCAAAAACATTCAGTACTTC.

The chain combines TRBV4-1 with TRBJ2-5; D not resolved. The DNA end is more similar to TRBJ2-7, so the J call may be wrong. The CDR3 runs to 14 residues. The V gene's germline CDR1 is MGHRA and CDR2 YSYEKL. CDR3 sequence reads: CASSQDVGAYEQYF. CDR3 bases: TGCGCCAGCAGCCAAGATGTCGGAGCGTACGAGCAGTACTTC.

With respect to this clone: Relative to the germline gene, one junction end is altered; a read error may explain this. The chain combines TRBV29-1 with TRBJ1-1, with 8 bases lining up with TRBD1. Germline V gives CDR1 SQVTM, CDR2 ANQGSEA. The CDR3 spans 12 residues. CDR3 sequence: CSVEFSGQDRAF. The CDR3 nucleotides read TGCAGCGTCGAATTCTCGGGGCAGGACAGGGCTTTT.

The V call is TRBV6-4, the J call TRBJ2-5; perhaps TRBD1 as D (7 bases). Trimming removed 5 bases from V and 5 bases from J, with 18 bases in between. This CDR3 is built from 15 residues. The V gene's germline CDR1 is MRHNA and CDR2 SNTAGT. The CDR3 DNA is TGTGCCAGCAGTCCATTCATGGGGGGACAGGAGACCCAGTACTTC. Amino acids: CASSPFMGGQETQYF.

This clone is categorized as medium-sized (0.01 to 0.1%). The chain combines TRBV7-9 with TRBJ2-5; a possible D gene is TRBD2 (6 bases). The CDR3 runs 14 residues. CDR1 SEHNR and CDR2 FQNEAQ come from the germline V gene (reference sequence). Trimming pared 5 bases from V and 1 base from J, leaving 11 bases between. The CDR3 sequence: CASSLSGLQETQYF. The CDR3 nucleotides are TGTGCCAGCAGCCTGAGCGGGCTCCAAGAGACCCAGTACTTC.